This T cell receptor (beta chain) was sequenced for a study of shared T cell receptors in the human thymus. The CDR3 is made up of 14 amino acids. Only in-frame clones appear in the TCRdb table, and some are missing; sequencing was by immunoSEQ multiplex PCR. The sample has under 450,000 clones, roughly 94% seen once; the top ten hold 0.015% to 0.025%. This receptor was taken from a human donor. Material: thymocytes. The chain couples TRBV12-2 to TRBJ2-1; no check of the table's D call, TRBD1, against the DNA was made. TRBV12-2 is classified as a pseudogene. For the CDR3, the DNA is TGTGCAAGTCGCCTGAGGACAGGGATCGATGAGCAGTTCTTC. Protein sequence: CASRLRTGIDEQFF.